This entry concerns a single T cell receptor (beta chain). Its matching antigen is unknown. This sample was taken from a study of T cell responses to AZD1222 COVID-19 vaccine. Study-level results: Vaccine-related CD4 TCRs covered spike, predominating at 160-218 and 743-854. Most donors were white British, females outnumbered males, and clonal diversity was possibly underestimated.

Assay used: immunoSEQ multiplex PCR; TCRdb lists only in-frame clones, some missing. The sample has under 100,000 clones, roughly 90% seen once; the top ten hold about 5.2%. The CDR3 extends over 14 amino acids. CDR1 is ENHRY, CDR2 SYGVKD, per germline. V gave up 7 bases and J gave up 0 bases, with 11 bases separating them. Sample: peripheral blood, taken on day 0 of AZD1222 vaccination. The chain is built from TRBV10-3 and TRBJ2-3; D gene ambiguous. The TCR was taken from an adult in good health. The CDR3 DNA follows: TGTGCCATCACCCCTGCCACTAGCACAGATACGCAGTATTTT. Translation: CAITPATSTDTQYF.